The clone carrying this TCR beta chain was counted only a few times. Germline trimming cut 0 bases from V and 5 bases from J; bases unmatched to any gene: 7. The germline V gene encodes CDR1 LGHNA and CDR2 YSLEER. There are 17 residues in the CDR3. This record comes from a study of control samples from healthy donors and cancer patients. Using immunoSEQ multiplex PCR, the repertoire was profiled, and TCRdb retains in-frame clones only, with some absent. The sample lists about 20,000 clones, 65% to 90% occurring once. The chain has TRBV4-3 and TRBJ2-1, with TRBD2 matching 10 bases. Sequenced sample: PBMCs. The origin of this receptor is a man aged 60 to 69 with head and neck cancer. The CDR3: CASSQDPGTSAHNEQFF. In DNA, the CDR3 is TGCGCCAGCAGCCAAGACCCTGGGACTAGCGCACACAATGAGCAGTTCTTC.